This TCR beta chain was sequenced during a study of liver allograft versus peripheral blood T cells (dated by TCRdb to about 2020). With respect to the entire study: In liver transplant recipients, the study looked at T cell receptor repertoires in the peripheral blood and set them against the repertoires found within the transplanted livers. Here is what the overall study found, with its caveats: The T cell receptor repertoires within liver allografts were reported to be different from the T cell receptor repertoires detected in peripheral blood.

Spanning cysteine to phenylalanine, the CDR3 consists of 11 amino acids. The DNA shown is the 33-base CDR3, in frame from base 1. CDR1 and CDR2 were assigned from the germline V gene (reference sequence) as DFQATT and SNEGSKA. A note on this clonotype: It has no known antigen specificity. At one boundary the junction diverges from the germline segment, which might be a read error.

Sequencing was carried out with an Illumina MiSeq. TCRdb reprocessing: public reads trimmed at Q25 with fastp, clones called with MiXCR, in-frame beta chains kept. CDR3 protein sequences are deduplicated, and each keeps its most common genes and DNA. Recorded for this sample are over 10,000 distinct CDR3 sequences; 25% to 35% of them occurred a single time. Jointly, the top ten make up around 2.2% of the sample. The rearrangement joined TRBV20-1 to TRBJ1-1; possibly the D gene is TRBD1, per 5 matching bases. This receptor was taken from a human patient who had a liver transplant. Following a transplant, a fraction of the T cells may be traceable to the graft donor. The CDR3 sequence is CSATPSGGALF. The bases read TGCAGTGCTACCCCCTCTGGAGGGGCCCTCTTT.